This T cell receptor (beta chain) was identified in a study of response to subunit inactivated influenza vaccine (dated by TCRdb to the late 2010s). Study-level background: Deep quantitative T cell receptor repertoire profiling was used in the study to track responses to a trivalent subunit inactivated influenza vaccine. Overall results and qualifications from the work: According to the authors, only a limited number of new T cells may be recruited by each seasonal influenza vaccination.

Sample time point, as interpreted from the label and publication: approximately 40 days after influenza vaccine administration. Libraries were constructed by RT-PCR. Instrument on record: Illumina HiSeq 2500. TCRdb redid the processing of the public reads, applying fastp at Q25 and MiXCR, and retained in-frame beta chains. Identical CDR3 proteins give one entry, which carries the most common genes and DNA. This sample holds hundreds of thousands of distinct CDR3 sequences; approximately 10% were observed only once. Of the sample, approximately 12% falls within the top ten clones. CDR1 and CDR2, per the germline V gene, are MNHNS and SASEGT. Taken from cysteine to phenylalanine, the CDR3 has 18 residues. Of all the DNA, just the CDR3 is kept, 54 bases in frame from base 1. From V the trimming removes 5 bases and from J it removes 5 bases, while the gene matches leave 19 bases of the junction unaccounted for.

Only a few counts were recorded for this clonotype. Its antigen target is currently unknown. Base qualities are not provided; no much larger clone lies one nucleotide away. The chain links TRBV6-1 with TRBJ2-7, and 9 bases in between align with TRBD1. The sequenced sample was PBMCs from blood, obtained 40 to 50 days after vaccination. This clonotype was obtained from a man between 50 and 59 years old who received an inactivated influenza vaccine. Donor details come from another sample of the same person, matched by shared clones. This receptor has the CDR3 CASSLMGSGTGYSHEQYF. The sequenced DNA: TGTGCCAGCAGTCTCATGGGATCCGGGACAGGGTATAGCCACGAGCAGTACTTC.